This entry lists 9 T cell receptor beta chains sequenced from one sample in a study of cytotoxic CD8 clonotypes in ibrutinib-treated CLL. Method: immunoSEQ multiplex PCR; TCRdb's copy keeps in-frame clones and lacks some. Of some 130,000 clones listed, approximately 90% are singletons. Sequences were derived from PBMCs, sampled after 12 months of ibrutinib treatment. Every receptor here comes from a human donor with chronic lymphocytic leukemia.

This CDR3 reads CASSLETAGVTQYF. In DNA form, the CDR3 reads TGTGCCAGCAGCCTGGAGACAGCAGGCGTGACCCAGTACTTC. The chain combines TRBV14 with TRBJ2-5, with D possibly being TRBD1 (5 bases). The CDR3 sequence is 14 residues long. The V and J ends lost 4 bases and 7 bases respectively, with 16 bases between them. Germline lookup yields CDR1 SGHDN and CDR2 FVKESK. The full variable domain, its missing parts supplied by reference TRBV14 and TRBJ2-5, is EAGVTQFPSHSVIEKGQTVTLRCDPISGHDNLYWYRRVMGKEIKFLLHFVKESKQDESGMPNNRFLAERTGGTYSTLKVQPAELEDSGVYFCASSLETAGVTQYFGPGTRLLVL.

This chain links TRBV7-3 with TRBJ2-5; TRBD2 aligns across 11 bases. V was pared by 3 bases and J by 4 bases, with 7 bases of the junction left unmatched. Germline V gives CDR1 SGHTA, CDR2 FQGTGA. There are 16 residues in the CDR3. The CDR3 protein is CASSLNPGTSGETQYF. The CDR3, as DNA: TGTGCCAGCAGCTTGAACCCCGGGACTAGCGGAGAGACCCAGTACTTC.

The chain uses TRBV28 and TRBJ2-2, with D unresolved. The CDR3 length is 11 residues. Looked up from germline, CDR1 is MDHEN and CDR2 is SYDVKM. V shed 4 bases and J shed 5 bases, with 2 bases lying between them. CDR3 DNA: TGTGCCAGCAGTTATACCGGGGAGCTGTTTTTT. Translation: CASSYTGELFF.

The chain combines TRBV5-4 with TRBJ2-3; D gene uncertain. This CDR3 is built from 13 residues. From germline, CDR1 is SGHNT and CDR2 YYREEE (reference sequence). Trimming left V 2 bases short and J 1 base short, with 5 bases between. For the CDR3, the DNA is TGTGCCAGCAGCTTTACAGGCACAGATACGCAGTATTTT. Protein sequence: CASSFTGTDTQYF.

The CDR3 sequence is CASSLVPRAEAFF. DNA of the CDR3: TGTGCCAGCAGTTTAGTCCCGAGGGCTGAAGCTTTCTTT. This rearrangement joins TRBV27 to TRBJ1-1; D is unresolved. Germline assignment: CDR1 MNHEY and CDR2 SMNVEV (reference sequence). Trimming removed 2 bases from V and 6 bases from J, with 10 bases in between. The CDR3 is made up of 13 amino acids.

The V and J genes are TRBV11-3 and TRBJ2-5; D possibly corresponds to TRBD1 (6 bases). Trimming shortened V by 5 bases and J by 5 bases, and 15 bases separated the two germline ends. Germline V CDR1 and CDR2: SGHNT, YENEEA. This CDR3 is 14 amino acids long. The CDR3 DNA follows: TGTGCCAGCAGCAAACAGGGAGCGAGTGAGACCCAGTACTTC. Protein: CASSKQGASETQYF. Full variable domain (outside the CDR3, taken from reference TRBV11-3 and TRBJ2-5): EAGVVQSPRYKIIEKKQPVAFWCNPISGHNTLYWYLQNLGQGPELLIRYENEEAVDDSQLPKDRFSAERLKGVDSTLKIQPAELGDSAVYLCASSKQGASETQYFGPGTRLLVL.

The chain couples TRBV11-3 to TRBJ2-1; D ambiguous. This CDR3 is built from 13 residues. Germline CDR1 SGHNT, CDR2 YENEEA. Trimming cost V 0 bases and J 8 bases, with 8 bases left between them. The CDR3 region is CASSLEIGYEQFF. DNA of the CDR3: TGTGCCAGCAGCTTAGAGATCGGCTATGAGCAGTTCTTC.

V gene TRBV4-3 combines with J gene TRBJ2-7; D is unclear. Per the germline V gene, CDR1 is LGHNA and CDR2 is YSLEER. The CDR3 has 15 residues. V lost 0 bases to trimming and J lost 3 bases, with 12 bases between them. The CDR3 bases are TGCGCCAGCAGCCAAGAAATGGTCAGCCTCTACGAGCAGTACTTC. The encoded protein is CASSQEMVSLYEQYF.

This clone has just one count. The chain has TRBV11-3 and TRBJ2-2; 11 bases are a match to TRBD2. CDR1 SGHNT and CDR2 YENEEA come from the germline V gene. This CDR3 spans 18 amino acids. The V and J ends lost 5 bases and 0 bases, in that order; junction bases with no gene match: 8. CDR3 in DNA: TGTGCCAGCAGCGGGACTAGCGGCGTCACGGCGAACACCGGGGAGCTGTTTTTT. It codes for CASSGTSGVTANTGELFF.